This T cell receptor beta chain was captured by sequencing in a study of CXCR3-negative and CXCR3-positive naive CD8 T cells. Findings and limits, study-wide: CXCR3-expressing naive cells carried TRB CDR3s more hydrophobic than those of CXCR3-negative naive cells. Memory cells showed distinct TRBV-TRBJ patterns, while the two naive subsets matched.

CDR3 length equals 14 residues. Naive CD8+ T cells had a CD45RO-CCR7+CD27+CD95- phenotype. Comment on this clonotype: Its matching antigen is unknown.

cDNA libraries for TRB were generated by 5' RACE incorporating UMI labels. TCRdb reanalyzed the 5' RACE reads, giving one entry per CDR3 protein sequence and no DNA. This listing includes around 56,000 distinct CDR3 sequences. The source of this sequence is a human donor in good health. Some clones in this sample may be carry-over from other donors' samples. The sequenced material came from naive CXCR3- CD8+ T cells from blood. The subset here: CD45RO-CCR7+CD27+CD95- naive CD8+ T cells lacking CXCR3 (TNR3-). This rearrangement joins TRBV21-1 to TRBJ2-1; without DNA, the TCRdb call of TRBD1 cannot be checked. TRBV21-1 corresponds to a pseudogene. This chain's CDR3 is CASSNRDSHNEQFF.